Shown below are 20 T cell receptor beta chains from a single sample sequenced in a study of T cells in Graves' hyperthyroidism and ophthalmopathy (dated by TCRdb to the late 2010s). Receptor libraries were prepared by multiplex PCR. The sample was run on an Illumina HiSeq 2000. TCR beta CDR3 regions were amplified from RNA transcripts. The TCR CDR3 was subjected to a first round of RT-PCR using the HTBI primer set and the Qiagen OneStep RT-PCR kit. The public reads were run again by TCRdb, first through fastp at Q25 and then through MiXCR, and only productive beta chains were kept. Each record represents a unique CDR3 protein, reported with the most common genes and DNA among its rows. Recorded for this sample are about 720,000 distinct CDR3 sequences; roughly 20% of them occurred a single time. Approximately 16% of the sample is in the top ten clones. The material sequenced was blood. Receptors were obtained from a woman in her forties or fifties with Graves' hyperthyroidism that later progressed to Graves' ophthalmopathy.

The chain is built from TRBV6-1 and TRBJ1-5; D not certain. This CDR3 contains 13 residues. The germline CDR1 and CDR2 sequences are MNHNS and SASEGT. Trimming cost V 8 bases and J 4 bases, with 12 bases left between them. The CDR3 here is CASRERVNQPQHF. The DNA of the CDR3 is TGTGCCAGCCGGGAGAGGGTAAATCAGCCCCAGCATTTT.

This clonotype has just a few counts. The CDR3 sequence is CASSQEVYPLNRGTSLYNSPLHF. CDR3 DNA: TGTGCCAGCAGCCAAGAAGTTTACCCCCTTAACAGGGGGACATCCCTCTATAATTCACCCCTCCACTTT. The chain uses TRBV4-2 and TRBJ1-6; 8 bases line up with TRBD1. V shed 0 bases and J 3 bases; nucleotides not matched to a gene: 22. This CDR3 is 23 amino acids long. Germline CDR1 is LGHNA and CDR2 is YNFKEQ.

This clonotype was seen only a few times. The chain joins TRBV5-1 to TRBJ2-2; perhaps TRBD1 as D (5 bases). There are 17 residues in the CDR3. Between the trimmed V and J ends, which lost 0 bases and 2 bases, there was a span of 14 bases. The germline gives CDR1 SGHRS, CDR2 YFSETQ. DNA of the CDR3: TGCGCCAGCAGCTTGGCAAGGGGCTCCTTCAACACCGGGGAGCTGTTTTTT. Residues: CASSLARGSFNTGELFF.

In this sample, this clonotype turned up a few times. The gene calls are TRBV7-8 and TRBJ1-2, with a tentative D call TRBD1 (5 bases). The CDR3 has 15 residues. Germline loops: CDR1 SGHVS, CDR2 FQNEAQ. Trimming removed 1 base from V and 5 bases from J, with 14 bases in between. The CDR3 reads CASSLGTGLSYGYTF. The CDR3 DNA is TGTGCCAGCAGCTTAGGCACAGGACTCTCATATGGCTACACCTTC. Variable domain in full (rest from reference TRBV7-8 and TRBJ1-2): GAGVSQSPRYKVAKRGQDVALRCDPISGHVSLFWYQQALGQGPEFLTYFQNEAQLDKSGLPSDRFFAERPEGSVSTLKIQRTQQEDSAVYLCASSLGTGLSYGYTFGSGTRLTVV.

This clonotype was seen repeatedly, ten times or more. This chain links TRBV12-3 or TRBV12-4 with TRBJ2-5, with 11 bases aligning to TRBD2. The CDR3 length is 15 residues. J lost 1 base, V lost 7 bases, and 5 bases had no gene match. CDR3 coding DNA: TGTGCCAGCACCAGACTAGCGGGGAGCCAAGAGACCCAGTACTTC. This gives the protein CASTRLAGSQETQYF.

This clonotype appeared many times. V usage is TRBV3-1 and J usage is TRBJ1-5; 8 bases align to TRBD1. The germline CDR1 and CDR2 sequences are LGHDT and YNNKEL (reference sequence). V was clipped by 6 bases and J by 3 bases; unmatched bases: 4. This CDR3 has 14 residues. The CDR3 spells CASSLDRVNQPQHF. Here the CDR3 DNA reads TGTGCCAGCAGTTTGGACAGGGTCAATCAGCCCCAGCATTTT.

The sample holds a few counts of this clonotype. A much bigger clone sits one base away, suggesting this may be a read error. The chain uses TRBV6-2 or TRBV6-3 and TRBJ1-2; possible D gene TRBD1, 6 bases. V lost 4 bases to trimming and J lost 7 bases, with 19 bases between them. The CDR3 length is 15 residues. Germline CDR1 and CDR2: MNHEY and SVGEGT. In DNA, the CDR3 is TGTGCCAGCAGTTTAGGACAGCGGACGGGGTGTGGCTACACCTTC. This codes for CASSLGQRTGCGYTF.

In this sample, this clonotype turned up many times. CDR3 protein: CASPGTGSLSPLHF. The CDR3 DNA is TGTGCCAGTCCCGGGACAGGGAGTTTATCACCCCTCCACTTT. This sequence joins TRBV2 and TRBJ1-6; 9 bases are a match to TRBD1. The CDR3 loop spans 14 amino acids. Germline CDR1 SNHLY, CDR2 FYNNEI. The ends lost 9 bases at V and 10 bases at J; junction bases unmatched: 10.

The J gene is TRBJ1-2, the V gene TRBV19, with 9 bases matching TRBD1. CDR1 is LNHDA and CDR2 is SQIVND in the germline V gene (reference sequence). V dropped 5 bases and J dropped 4; count of bases not matched to a gene: 17. The CDR3 length is 18 residues. CDR3 sequence reads: CASSRDDRGSRFGYGYTF. Here the CDR3 DNA reads TGTGCCAGTAGTCGAGACGACAGGGGGAGTAGGTTCGGCTATGGCTACACCTTC.

A remark on this clonotype: It may be a read error: a sequence one base away is much more abundant. The chain carries TRBV5-1 and TRBJ2-1; 7 bases are a match to TRBD1. This CDR3 contains 17 residues. Germline CDR1 reads SGHRS; CDR2 reads YFSETQ. CDR3 residues: CASSSPTGIRSYNEQLF. The CDR3 coding sequence is TGCGCCAGCAGCTCTCCGACAGGGATCAGGTCCTACAATGAGCAGCTCTTC. The full variable domain, in which reference TRBV5-1 and TRBJ2-1 provide the parts outside the CDR3, is KAGVTQTPRYLIKTRGQQVTLSCSPISGHRSVSWYQQTPGQGLQFLFEYFSETQRNKGNFPGRFSGRQFSNSRSEMNVSTLELGDSALYLCASSSPTGIRSYNEQLFGPGTRLTVL.

The CDR3 is CASSLISSGNTIYF. The CDR3 bases are TGCGCCAGCAGCTTGATTAGCTCTGGAAACACCATATATTTT. The chain is built from TRBV5-1 and TRBJ1-3; the D is unclear. CDR3 size: 14 residues. Between the trimmed V and J ends, which lost 1 base and 0 bases, there was a span of 5 bases. Germline CDR1 SGHRS, CDR2 YFSETQ.

This clonotype was observed many times. The chain is built from TRBV11-2 and TRBJ1-2; the D is unclear. Trimming took 0 bases from V and 8 from J, leaving 10 bases between them. The CDR3 is 13 residues long. CDR1 and CDR2 from the germline V gene are SGHAT and FQNNGV. In DNA form, the CDR3 reads TGTGCCAGCAGCTTAGAGGAGAGGGTCGGCTACACCTTC. It yields the protein CASSLEERVGYTF.

This clonotype was seen ten or more times. The chain carries TRBV7-3 and TRBJ2-5; the D gene is possibly TRBD1 (5 bases). Germline-derived CDR1 and CDR2 are SGHTA and FQGTGA. The CDR3 spans 15 residues. V lost 5 bases and J 2 bases, leaving 15 bases between the germline ends. The CDR3 DNA sequence: TGTGCCAGCAGCCCGGCAGGGATCGGGCAAGAGACCCAGTACTTC. Amino acids: CASSPAGIGQETQYF. The whole variable domain, filled in from reference TRBV7-3 and TRBJ2-5, reads GAGVSQTPSNKVTEKGKYVELRCDPISGHTALYWYRQSLGQGPEFLIYFQGTGAADDSGLPNDRFFAVRPEGSVSTLKIQRTERGDSAVYLCASSPAGIGQETQYFGPGTRLLVL.

This clonotype has just a few counts. The chain has TRBV7-9 and TRBJ2-1; D may be TRBD1 (5 bases). From germline, CDR1 is SEHNR and CDR2 FQNEAQ (reference sequence). V was cut by 5 bases and J by 2 bases, with 10 bases left in between. This CDR3 has 14 amino acids. The CDR3 here is CASSATGAYNEQFF. For the CDR3, the DNA is TGTGCCAGCAGCGCCACAGGAGCCTACAATGAGCAGTTCTTC.

This clonotype came up many times. J is TRBJ2-2 and V is TRBV3-1, with unresolved D. Germline values: CDR1 LGHDT, CDR2 YNNKEL (reference sequence). CDR3 length: 15 amino acids. V gave up 3 bases and J gave up 1 base, with 9 bases separating them. As DNA, the CDR3 is TGTGCCAGCAGCCACGTTGCAGAGAACACCGGGGAGCTGTTTTTT. This gives the protein CASSHVAENTGELFF.

The chain couples TRBV11-2 to TRBJ2-3; D assignment may be TRBD1 or TRBD2 (6 bases each). V was cut by 7 bases and J by 2 bases, with 16 bases left in between. Germline assignment: CDR1 SGHAT and CDR2 FQNNGV. The CDR3 totals 15 residues. The CDR3 is CASKRLGDITDTQYF. Here the CDR3 DNA reads TGTGCCAGCAAACGACTAGGGGACATCACAGATACGCAGTATTTT.

This clonotype showed up many times. This chain links TRBV6-1 with TRBJ1-1; 7 bases map to TRBD1. Germline V CDR1 and CDR2: MNHNS, SASEGT. Losses at the gene ends were 7 bases for V and 10 bases for J; bases not matched to a gene: 6. The length of the CDR3 is 11 residues. CDR3 nucleotide sequence: TGTGCCAGCACCCTACAGGGGAGAGCTTTCTTT. It specifies CASTLQGRAFF.

This clonotype has a count of ten or more. V and J are TRBV18 and TRBJ2-3, with TRBD2 as a possible D gene (5 bases). The length of the CDR3 is 13 residues. V lost 2 bases and J lost 4, with 7 bases in between. CDR1 is KGHSH, CDR2 LQKENI, per germline. The CDR3 sequence is CASSPAGPDTQYF. CDR3 DNA: TGTGCCAGCTCACCAGCGGGTCCAGATACGCAGTATTTT.

This chain connects TRBV7-2 to TRBJ2-7; D gene unclear. Between the trimmed V and J ends, which lost 5 bases and 0 bases, there was a span of 14 bases. The CDR3 length is 15 residues. In germline, CDR1 is SGHTA, CDR2 FQGNSA. This CDR3 reads CASSLYHHYSYEQYF. The CDR3 bases are TGTGCCAGCAGCCTGTACCATCACTACTCCTACGAGCAGTACTTC.

This clonotype has at least ten counts. This chain connects TRBV20-1 to TRBJ1-2; possibly TRBD1 for D (6 bases). This CDR3 has 13 residues. The germline gives CDR1 DFQATT, CDR2 SNEGSKA (reference sequence). V shed 5 bases and J shed 4 bases, with 14 bases lying between them. CDR3 protein: CSAWDGQSYGYTF. CDR3 nucleotides: TGCAGTGCTTGGGACGGACAGTCCTATGGCTACACCTTC.